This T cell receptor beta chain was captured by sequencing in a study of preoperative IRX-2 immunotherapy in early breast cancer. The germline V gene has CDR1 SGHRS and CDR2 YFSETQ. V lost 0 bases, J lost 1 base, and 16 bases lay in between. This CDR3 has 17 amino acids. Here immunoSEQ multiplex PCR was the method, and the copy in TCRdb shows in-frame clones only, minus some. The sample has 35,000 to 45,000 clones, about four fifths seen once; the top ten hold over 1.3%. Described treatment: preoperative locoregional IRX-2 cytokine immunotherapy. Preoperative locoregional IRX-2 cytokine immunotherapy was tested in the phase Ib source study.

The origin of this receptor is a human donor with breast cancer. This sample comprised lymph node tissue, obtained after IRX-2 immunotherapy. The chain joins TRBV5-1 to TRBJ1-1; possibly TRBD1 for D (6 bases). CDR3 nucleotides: TGCGCCAGCAGCTTGGTGGGTCAGGGGATTGGGAACACTGAAGCTTTCTTT. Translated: CASSLVGQGIGNTEAFF.